This is a list of T cell receptor beta chains from one sample in a study of T-cell reconstitution after alpha-beta-depleted transplantation in children. TCRdb fed the PCR reads into MiXCR, producing one record per CDR3 protein. This sample carries 500,000 to 750,000 distinct CDR3 sequences, approximately 30% of them seen once, and the ten largest clones take approximately 39%. The sample consisted of PBMCs, taken before TCRalphabeta/CD19-depleted stem cell transplant. The receptors shown here come from a boy less than two years old with Wiskott-Aldrich syndrome, due to receive a stem cell transplant. The CDR3 runs from the conserved cysteine through the conserved F or W. D genes are given only for firm matches. The listing skips clone size in some rows; elsewhere it reads once, few, many or a size class.

v_call: TRBV27; d_call: NA; j_call: TRBJ2-7; clone_size: NA; cdr3_aa: CASRPRGNSYEQYF; cdr3_nt: TGTGCCAGCAGGCCCCGGGGGAACTCCTACGAGCAGTACTTC
v_call: TRBV20-1; d_call: TRBD2; j_call: TRBJ2-1; clone_size: NA; cdr3_aa: CSARESSGSNEQFF; cdr3_nt: TGCAGTGCTAGAGAGTCTAGCGGGAGCAATGAGCAGTTCTTC
v_call: TRBV10-3; d_call: TRBD2; j_call: TRBJ2-5; clone_size: NA; cdr3_aa: CAISEPGLAGEETQYF; cdr3_nt: TGTGCCATCAGTGAGCCGGGACTAGCGGGAGAAGAGACCCAGTACTTC
v_call: TRBV25-1; d_call: NA; j_call: TRBJ1-1; clone_size: NA; cdr3_aa: CASSTPGATEAFF; cdr3_nt: TGTGCCAGCAGTACCCCGGGGGCCACTGAAGCTTTCTTT
v_call: TRBV5-1; d_call: NA; j_call: TRBJ2-3; clone_size: NA; cdr3_aa: CASSLGHFKTDTQYF; cdr3_nt: TGCGCCAGCAGCTTGGGCCATTTCAAAACAGATACGCAGTATTTT
v_call: TRBV3-1; d_call: TRBD1; j_call: TRBJ2-1; clone_size: few; cdr3_aa: CASSQVGTGWRPPHNEQFF; cdr3_nt: TGTGCCAGCAGCCAAGTAGGGACAGGGTGGCGACCCCCCCACAATGAGCAGTTCTTC
v_call: TRBV28; d_call: NA; j_call: TRBJ2-7; clone_size: NA; cdr3_aa: CASSFYPYEQYF; cdr3_nt: TGTGCCAGCAGTTTCTACCCCTACGAGCAGTACTTC
v_call: TRBV5-1; d_call: NA; j_call: TRBJ2-1; clone_size: few; cdr3_aa: CASSLEPVGEQFF; cdr3_nt: TGCGCCAGCAGCTTGGAGCCAGTTGGTGAGCAGTTCTTC
v_call: TRBV20-1; d_call: TRBD2; j_call: TRBJ2-3; clone_size: few; cdr3_aa: CSADPEPAGADTQYF; cdr3_nt: TGCAGTGCGGACCCGGAGCCCGCGGGAGCAGATACGCAGTATTTT
v_call: TRBV7-8; d_call: TRBD2; j_call: TRBJ2-7; clone_size: NA; cdr3_aa: CASSRRTSATYEQYF; cdr3_nt: TGTGCCAGCAGCCGTCGGACTAGCGCTACCTACGAGCAGTACTTC
v_call: TRBV12-3/TRBV12-4; d_call: TRBD2; j_call: TRBJ2-3; clone_size: NA; cdr3_aa: CASSLDDRLAGVFTDTQYF; cdr3_nt: TGTGCCAGCAGTTTAGACGATAGACTAGCGGGAGTGTTCACAGATACGCAGTATTTT
v_call: TRBV5-1; d_call: NA; j_call: TRBJ1-1; clone_size: NA; cdr3_aa: CASSLEGVYSEAFF; cdr3_nt: TGCGCCAGCAGCTTGGAAGGGGTTTACTCTGAAGCTTTCTTT
v_call: TRBV2; d_call: NA; j_call: TRBJ2-3; clone_size: NA; cdr3_aa: CASSEAGNPDTQYF; cdr3_nt: TGTGCCAGCAGTGAAGCCGGGAACCCAGATACGCAGTATTTT
v_call: TRBV5-1; d_call: TRBD2; j_call: TRBJ2-3; clone_size: few; cdr3_aa: CASSLVSGRDTQYF; cdr3_nt: TGCGCCAGCAGCTTGGTTAGCGGGAGAGATACGCAGTATTTT
v_call: TRBV5-1; d_call: NA; j_call: TRBJ2-1; clone_size: few; cdr3_aa: CASSLRLGLPPFYNEQFF; cdr3_nt: TGCGCCAGCAGCTTACGACTAGGGCTCCCCCCATTTTACAATGAGCAGTTCTTC
v_call: TRBV20-1; d_call: NA; j_call: TRBJ2-4; clone_size: NA; cdr3_aa: CSASLGAKNIQYF; cdr3_nt: TGCAGTGCAAGCCTAGGAGCCAAAAACATTCAGTACTTC
v_call: TRBV7-2; d_call: TRBD2; j_call: TRBJ2-7; clone_size: NA; cdr3_aa: CASSLGLAGFYEQYF; cdr3_nt: TGTGCCAGCAGCCTTGGGCTAGCGGGATTCTACGAGCAGTACTTC
v_call: TRBV6-1; d_call: TRBD2; j_call: TRBJ2-1; clone_size: NA; cdr3_aa: CASRISGLLNNEQFF; cdr3_nt: TGTGCCAGCAGGATCTCGGGACTACTTAACAATGAGCAGTTCTTC
v_call: TRBV4-2; d_call: NA; j_call: TRBJ1-5; clone_size: NA; cdr3_aa: CASSPHTDLPISNQPQHF; cdr3_nt: TGTGCCAGCAGCCCTCATACCGACTTACCAATAAGCAATCAGCCCCAGCATTTT
v_call: TRBV7-6; d_call: NA; j_call: TRBJ2-3; clone_size: NA; cdr3_aa: CASSPLTRFSTDTQYF; cdr3_nt: TGTGCCAGCAGCCCCCTTACTCGCTTTAGCACAGATACGCAGTATTTT
v_call: TRBV12-3/TRBV12-4; d_call: NA; j_call: TRBJ2-3; clone_size: few; cdr3_aa: CASNYRADTQYF; cdr3_nt: TGTGCCAGCAATTACAGGGCTGATACGCAGTATTTT
v_call: TRBV7-2; d_call: NA; j_call: TRBJ2-7; clone_size: few; cdr3_aa: CASSSTEIYEQYF; cdr3_nt: TGTGCCAGCAGCTCGACAGAGATCTACGAGCAGTACTTC
v_call: TRBV20-1; d_call: NA; j_call: TRBJ2-1; clone_size: NA; cdr3_aa: CSARIPGRSGIYNEQFF; cdr3_nt: TGCAGTGCTAGAATTCCGGGACGGAGTGGCATATACAATGAGCAGTTCTTC
v_call: TRBV29-1; d_call: NA; j_call: TRBJ2-3; clone_size: NA; cdr3_aa: CSASTSSDTQYF; cdr3_nt: TGCAGCGCCTCAACTAGCTCAGATACGCAGTATTTT
v_call: TRBV7-3; d_call: TRBD2; j_call: TRBJ2-3; clone_size: NA; cdr3_aa: CASSLYAGVGSSTDTQYF; cdr3_nt: TGTGCCAGCAGCTTATACGCGGGAGTGGGATCTAGCACAGATACGCAGTATTTT
v_call: TRBV5-1; d_call: NA; j_call: TRBJ2-5; clone_size: NA; cdr3_aa: CASSSGSPSQETQYF; cdr3_nt: TGCGCCAGCAGCTCGGGCTCTCCGAGCCAAGAGACCCAGTACTTC
v_call: TRBV20-1; d_call: NA; j_call: TRBJ1-5; clone_size: few; cdr3_aa: CSASLTATNQPQHF; cdr3_nt: TGCAGTGCTAGTTTAACAGCAACGAATCAGCCCCAGCATTTT
v_call: TRBV5-1; d_call: NA; j_call: TRBJ2-5; clone_size: NA; cdr3_aa: CASNRDVQETQYF; cdr3_nt: TGCGCCAGCAACCGGGACGTCCAAGAGACCCAGTACTTC